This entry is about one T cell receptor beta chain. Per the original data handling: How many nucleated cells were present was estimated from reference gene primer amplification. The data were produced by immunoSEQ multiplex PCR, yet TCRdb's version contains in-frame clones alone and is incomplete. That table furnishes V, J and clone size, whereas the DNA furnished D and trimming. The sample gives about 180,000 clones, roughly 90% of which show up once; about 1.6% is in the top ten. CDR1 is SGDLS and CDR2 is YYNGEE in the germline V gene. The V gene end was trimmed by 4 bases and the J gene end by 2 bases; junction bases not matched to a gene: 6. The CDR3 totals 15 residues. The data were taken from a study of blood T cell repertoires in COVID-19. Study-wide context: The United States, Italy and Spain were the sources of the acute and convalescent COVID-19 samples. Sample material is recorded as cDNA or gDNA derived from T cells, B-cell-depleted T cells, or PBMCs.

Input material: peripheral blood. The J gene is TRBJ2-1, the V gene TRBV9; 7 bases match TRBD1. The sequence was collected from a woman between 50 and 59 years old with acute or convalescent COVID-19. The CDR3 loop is CASSTQGSTYNEQFF. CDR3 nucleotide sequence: TGTGCCAGCAGCACACAGGGGAGCACCTACAATGAGCAGTTCTTC.